This TCR beta chain comes out of a study of beta chain features in type 1 diabetes. V was clipped by 7 bases and J by 4 bases, with 14 bases between them. Germline CDR1 is MNHEY and CDR2 is SVGAGI. The CDR3 has 14 residues. The authors reverse transcribed all of the isolated RNA, so sequencing captured expressed TCRB transcripts. Mean yield for stem cell-like memory T cell samples was 850,000 to 1,200,000 reads. The method was immunoSEQ multiplex PCR; TCRdb's version includes in-frame clones alone and lacks a portion of them. The data hold some 100,000 clones, with 30% to 40% observed a single time. Concerning this clone: The antigen is undetermined.

Sorted populations were all over 98% pure. Overall study findings and caveats: Moderate but significant shortening of TCRB CDR3s was recorded in all four CD4+ subsets from Type 1 diabetes patients.

The sequencing input was stem cell memory CD4+ T cells from blood. This sequence originates from a woman aged 18-29 years in good health. The chain uses TRBV6-5 and TRBJ2-1; weak D call: TRBD2 (6 bases). In DNA, the CDR3 is TGTGCCAGCAAGATTGCTAGCGATTACAATGAGCAGTTCTTC. Protein: CASKIASDYNEQFF.